The 27 T cell receptor beta chains given below trace back to one sample, sequenced in a study of T-cell reconstitution after alpha-beta-depleted transplantation in children (dated by TCRdb to 2015 to 2016). Libraries were made using PCR. For sequencing, an Illumina HiSeq 2500 was employed. To normalize quantification of the TCRbeta repertoire, the TCR libraries were built with molecular barcoding that relied on unique molecular identifiers. TCRdb reanalyzed the raw reads on its own, using fastp at Q25 for trimming and MiXCR for clone calling, and kept in-frame beta chains. A single entry per CDR3 protein holds the most common genes and DNA from its merged rows. A total of around 960,000 distinct CDR3 sequences appear in this sample, roughly 29% of them only once. 28% of the sample lies in the top ten. Explained via the paper, the treatment or condition label denotes: allogeneic hematopoietic cell transplantation with graft depleted of TCRalphabeta T cells and CD19 B cells.

This specimen was PBMCs, mostly from graft donor cells, taken 360 days after TCRalphabeta/CD19-depleted stem cell transplant. Receptors originate from a boy under three years old who had a stem cell transplant for SCID, so the T cells may come from the graft donor.

V and J are TRBV5-5 and TRBJ2-7; 7 bases align to TRBD1. The ends lost 0 bases at V and 1 base at J; junction bases unmatched: 10. CDR3 length: 17 amino acids. CDR1 SGHKS and CDR2 YYEKEE come from the germline V gene (reference sequence). The CDR3 DNA sequence: TGTGCCAGCAGCTTGGCTAGGGGCACAGGGGCTTCCTACGAGCAGTACTTC. It codes for CASSLARGTGASYEQYF.

The table lists this clonotype with a few counts. This chain links TRBV20-1 with TRBJ2-2; D unclear. Germline V lookup: CDR1 DFQATT, CDR2 SNEGSKA (reference sequence). V lost 2 bases and J 8 bases, leaving 6 bases between the germline ends. This CDR3 has 11 residues. Here the CDR3 reads CSARRIGELFF. The CDR3 bases are TGCAGTGCTAGACGCATAGGGGAGCTGTTTTTT.

The chain links TRBV18 to TRBJ2-1, with a tentative D call TRBD1 (6 bases). Germline V CDR1 and CDR2: KGHSH, LQKENI. This CDR3 has 21 amino acids. V dropped 3 bases and J dropped 8 bases, with 35 bases sitting between them. CDR3: CASSPYHRAYGTKRPEDEQFF. Written as DNA, the CDR3 is TGTGCCAGCTCACCCTACCACAGGGCGTACGGGACAAAAAGGCCTGAGGATGAGCAGTTCTTC.

The V call is TRBV6-1, the J call TRBJ2-7; 10 bases map to TRBD1. Germline V gene data show CDR1 as MNHNS and CDR2 as SASEGT. The CDR3 runs 18 residues. The ends lost 5 bases at V and 0 bases at J; junction bases unmatched: 13. This chain's CDR3 is CASSLVHPGQGGSYEQYF. CDR3 nucleotide sequence: TGTGCCAGCAGTCTCGTGCACCCCGGACAGGGGGGCTCCTACGAGCAGTACTTC.

Worth noting for this clonotype: An end of the junction does not agree with germline; a read error may underlie this. The chain recombines TRBV28 with TRBJ2-7; 8 bases are a match to TRBD1. CDR3 length: 14 amino acids. Germline values: CDR1 MDHEN, CDR2 SYDVKM. The CDR3 sequence is CASSFRGRFYEEYF. In DNA, the CDR3 is TGTGCCAGCAGTTTCAGGGGGCGCTTTTACGAGGAGTACTTC.

The chain couples TRBV7-9 to TRBJ2-3; 9 bases agree with TRBD2. The CDR3 extends over 16 amino acids. V shed 3 bases and J 0 bases; nucleotides not matched to a gene: 4. From germline, CDR1 is SEHNR and CDR2 FQNEAQ (reference sequence). The CDR3 sequence is CASSFPAGGSTDTQYF. The CDR3 nucleotides read TGTGCCAGCAGCTTCCCAGCGGGGGGTAGCACAGATACGCAGTATTTT.

A few counts support this clonotype. As DNA, the CDR3 is TGTGCCAGCAGCTTCCACCCGGGACAGGCTATAATGAGGATAGGGACCGGGGAGCTGTTTTTT. Protein sequence: CASSFHPGQAIMRIGTGELFF. V gene TRBV7-6 combines with J gene TRBJ2-2; 8 positions match TRBD1. Per the germline V gene, CDR1 is SGHVS and CDR2 is FNYEAQ. The CDR3 covers 21 residues. V dropped 3 bases and J dropped 5; count of bases not matched to a gene: 23.

CDR3 in DNA: TGCGCCAGCACTCTAGGGACAGTCCCTCGCGAGCAGTACTTC. It codes for CASTLGTVPREQYF. The chain links TRBV23-1 to TRBJ2-7; TRBD1 matches 7 bases. TRBV23-1 is assigned to the ORF class and has an uncertain function. The CDR3 is 14 amino acids. V trimming: 7 bases; J trimming: 6 bases; junction bases outside the gene matches: 12.

The chain recombines TRBV6-5 with TRBJ2-5; the match to TRBD1 covers 7 bases. V shed 0 bases, J shed 3 bases, and the junction held 7 bases outside the gene matches. Germline loops: CDR1 MNHEY, CDR2 SVGAGI. The CDR3 has 16 amino acids. The CDR3 sequence is CASSYSPGQRKETQYF. CDR3 coding DNA: TGTGCCAGCAGTTACTCGCCGGGACAGAGGAAAGAGACCCAGTACTTC.

In nucleotides, the CDR3 is TGTGCCATCAGTCAACAGGGACCCACAGATACGCAGTATTTT. This codes for CAISQQGPTDTQYF. The chain couples TRBV10-3 to TRBJ2-3, with D possibly being TRBD1 (6 bases). This CDR3 has 14 amino acids. Trimming took 5 bases from V and 2 from J, leaving 11 bases between them. CDR1 and CDR2 (germline): ENHRY, SYGVKD.

The J gene is TRBJ2-2, the V gene TRBV15; D possibly corresponds to TRBD2 (6 bases). The CDR3 runs 17 residues. V lost 3 bases, J lost 3 bases, and 17 bases lay in between. CDR1 and CDR2 (germline): LNHNV, YYDKDF (reference sequence). The CDR3 DNA sequence: TGTGCCACCAGCAGGCCGCGGGTCGGGGGAGACACCGGGGAGCTGTTTTTT. Its protein is CATSRPRVGGDTGELFF. The full variable domain, in which reference TRBV15 and TRBJ2-2 provide the parts outside the CDR3, is DAMVIQNPRYQVTQFGKPVTLSCSQTLNHNVMYWYQQKSSQAPKLLFHYYDKDFNNEADTPDNFQSRRPNTSFCFLDIRSPGLGDTAMYLCATSRPRVGGDTGELFFGEGSRLTVL.

This clonotype was observed a few times. This rearrangement joins TRBV27 to TRBJ1-2; 7 bases align to TRBD1. Germline CDR1 reads MNHEY; CDR2 reads SMNVEV (reference sequence). This CDR3 has 15 residues. Trimming at V came to 5 bases and at J to 8 bases, leaving 14 bases not matched to a gene. This chain's CDR3 is CASSPNSDRAWGYTF. The CDR3, as DNA: TGTGCCAGCAGTCCCAATTCTGACAGGGCCTGGGGCTACACCTTC.

The V gene is TRBV25-1, the J gene TRBJ2-7, with TRBD2 as a possible D gene (6 bases). With 4 bases removed from V and 4 bases from J, the gap between germline ends came to 14 bases. Per the germline V gene, CDR1 is MGHDK and CDR2 is SYGVNS. The CDR3 extends over 14 amino acids. For the CDR3, the DNA is TGTGCCAGCAGTGGGACGGGACTGGCGTACGAGCAGTACTTC. Translating gives CASSGTGLAYEQYF.

This clonotype was counted between two and nine times. The chain combines TRBV20-1 with TRBJ2-5; TRBD2 might be the D (6 bases). The CDR3 extends over 13 amino acids. V lost 5 bases and J 0 bases, leaving 10 bases between the germline ends. In germline, CDR1 is DFQATT, CDR2 SNEGSKA (reference sequence). The chain's CDR3 is CSALREYQETQYF. CDR3 bases: TGCAGTGCTCTCCGGGAGTACCAAGAGACCCAGTACTTC.

This clonotype was seen only a few times. The V and J genes are TRBV20-1 and TRBJ2-5, with TRBD2 as a possible D gene (5 bases). CDR1 is DFQATT, CDR2 SNEGSKA, per germline (reference sequence). The CDR3 totals 13 residues. V shed 7 bases and J shed 5 bases, with 17 bases lying between them. DNA for the CDR3: TGCAGTGTAAAGACTTTTCTAGCTGAGACCCAGTACTTC. It is translated as CSVKTFLAETQYF.

With regard to this clonotype: A junction end diverges from the germline sequence, so it may reflect a read error. The chain carries TRBV3-1 and TRBJ1-1, with D perhaps TRBD1 (5 bases). The CDR3 covers 14 residues. From germline, CDR1 is LGHDT and CDR2 YNNKEL (reference sequence). For the CDR3, the DNA is TGTGCCAGCACCCAATCGGGGCCGAACACTGAAGCTTTCTTT. Residues: CASTQSGPNTEAFF.

The V and J genes are TRBV4-1 and TRBJ2-7; 9 bases map to TRBD1. CDR3 length: 15 residues. Trimming at V came to 3 bases and at J to 0 bases, leaving 3 bases not matched to a gene. Germline values: CDR1 MGHRA, CDR2 YSYEKL. The CDR3 sequence is CASSQPGQGSYEQYF. The CDR3 nucleotides read TGCGCCAGCAGCCAGCCGGGACAGGGCTCCTACGAGCAGTACTTC.

This sequence joins TRBV10-3 and TRBJ1-2; D may be TRBD1 (6 bases). Germline assignment: CDR1 ENHRY and CDR2 SYGVKD. The CDR3 is made up of 14 amino acids. Trimming took 7 bases from V and 4 from J, leaving 16 bases between them. The CDR3, as DNA: TGTGCCATCACCGGACAGCCTGCCGGCTATGGCTACACCTTC. Amino acids: CAITGQPAGYGYTF.

The chain couples TRBV28 to TRBJ2-1; tentative D call: TRBD2 (7 bases). CDR1 and CDR2 (germline): MDHEN, SYDVKM. The ends were cut back, 8 bases at V and 4 bases at J, with 12 bases in the middle. The CDR3 sequence is 13 residues long. The CDR3 nucleotides read TGTGCCAGCGGGGGGGCCTTTTACAATGAGCAGTTCTTC. Amino acid sequence: CASGGAFYNEQFF.

This clonotype was counted a few times. The chain combines TRBV7-2 with TRBJ2-5; D may correspond to TRBD1 or TRBD2 (6 bases each). CDR1 and CDR2 (germline): SGHTA, FQGNSA. Trimming pared 4 bases from V and 1 base from J, leaving 19 bases between. The CDR3 runs to 17 residues. The CDR3 DNA sequence: TGTGCCAGCAGCTCTTCCAAGGGGGGACCCATCCAAGAGACCCAGTACTTC. This sequence encodes CASSSSKGGPIQETQYF.

The chain links TRBV28 to TRBJ2-7; the D call may be TRBD1 or TRBD2 (6 bases each). Germline V gene sequence: CDR1 MDHEN, CDR2 SYDVKM. V shed 7 bases and J shed 5 bases, with 15 bases lying between them. CDR3 length equals 13 residues. CDR3 sequence: CASTSNRGDEQYF. CDR3 DNA sequence: TGTGCCAGCACAAGTAATAGGGGGGACGAGCAGTACTTC. Full variable domain (remainder filled in from reference TRBV28 and TRBJ2-7): DVKVTQSSRYLVKRTGEKVFLECVQDMDHENMFWYRQDPGLGLRLIYFSYDVKMKEKGDIPEGYSVSREKKERFSLILESASTNQTSMYLCASTSNRGDEQYFGPGTRLTVT.

Here the CDR3 DNA reads TGTGCCAGCAGCCCACTCACCGGGACGGATGCTTATACGCAGTATTTT. Protein: CASSPLTGTDAYTQYF. The V gene is TRBV12-3 or TRBV12-4, the J gene TRBJ2-3, with D perhaps assigned TRBD1 or TRBD2 (5 bases each). Trimming left V 6 bases short and J 7 bases short, with 23 bases between. The CDR3 totals 16 residues.

This chain uses TRBV12-5 with TRBJ2-7; D is possibly TRBD1 (6 bases). This CDR3 region has 15 residues. Germline V gene data show CDR1 as LGHNT and CDR2 as FRNRAP. Trimming left V 1 base short and J 2 bases short, with 12 bases between. The DNA for the CDR3 is TGTGCTAGTGGTTTGGGGTACAGGGCCGCCTACGAGCAGTACTTC. Translated: CASGLGYRAAYEQYF.

This clonotype was picked up many times. The chain carries TRBV28 and TRBJ1-2; 8 bases are shared with TRBD1. V shed 5 bases and J 3 bases; nucleotides not matched to a gene: 17. CDR1 is MDHEN and CDR2 is SYDVKM in the germline V gene. The CDR3 spans 18 residues. The CDR3 spells CASSLRPGTGSLYYGYTF. CDR3 nucleotides: TGTGCCAGCAGTCTTCGCCCCGGGACAGGTTCCCTTTACTATGGCTACACCTTC.

This clonotype was observed a handful of times. V usage is TRBV5-1 and J usage is TRBJ2-5; D is possibly TRBD2 (6 bases). The CDR3 has 17 residues. Germline CDR1 SGHRS, CDR2 YFSETQ. V was pared by 5 bases and J by 4 bases, with 24 bases between. CDR3 DNA: TGCGCCAGCAGACTCGGCTACCTAGGACGGGAGTCAGAGACCCAGTACTTC. Its protein is CASRLGYLGRESETQYF. Full variable domain (remainder filled in from reference TRBV5-1 and TRBJ2-5): KAGVTQTPRYLIKTRGQQVTLSCSPISGHRSVSWYQQTPGQGLQFLFEYFSETQRNKGNFPGRFSGRQFSNSRSEMNVSTLELGDSALYLCASRLGYLGRESETQYFGPGTRLLVL.

The chain is built from TRBV5-1 and TRBJ2-7; D is ambiguous. CDR1 and CDR2 from the germline V gene are SGHRS and YFSETQ. The CDR3 length is 14 residues. V was clipped by 1 base and J by 3 bases, with 11 bases between them. The CDR3 sequence is CASSLSVVVYEQYF. CDR3 coding DNA: TGCGCCAGCAGCTTGAGTGTAGTAGTCTACGAGCAGTACTTC. Based on the CDR3 plus reference TRBV5-1 and TRBJ2-7, the full variable domain is KAGVTQTPRYLIKTRGQQVTLSCSPISGHRSVSWYQQTPGQGLQFLFEYFSETQRNKGNFPGRFSGRQFSNSRSEMNVSTLELGDSALYLCASSLSVVVYEQYFGPGTRLTVT.

The chain is built from TRBV6-1 and TRBJ2-3; D may be TRBD1 (5 bases). In germline, CDR1 is MNHNS, CDR2 SASEGT. The CDR3 covers 13 residues. The germline V and J ends were trimmed by 6 bases and 6 bases, with 13 bases remaining between them. The CDR3 DNA sequence: TGTGCCAGCAGACCCCCCAAGGGGGATACGCAGTATTTT. It is translated as CASRPPKGDTQYF.